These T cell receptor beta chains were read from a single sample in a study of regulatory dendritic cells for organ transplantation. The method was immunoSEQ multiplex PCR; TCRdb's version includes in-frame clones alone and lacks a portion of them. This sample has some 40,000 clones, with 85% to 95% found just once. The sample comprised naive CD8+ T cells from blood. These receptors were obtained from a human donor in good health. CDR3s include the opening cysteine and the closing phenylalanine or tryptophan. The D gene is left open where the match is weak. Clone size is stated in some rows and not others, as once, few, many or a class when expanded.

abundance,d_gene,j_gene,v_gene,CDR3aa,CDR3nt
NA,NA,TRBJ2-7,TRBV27,CASSPWGASPYEQYF,TGTGCCAGCAGTCCCTGGGGCGCATCCCCCTACGAGCAGTACTTC
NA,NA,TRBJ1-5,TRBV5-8,CASSFLGGPQHF,TGTGCCAGCAGCTTCCTAGGCGGGCCCCAGCATTTT
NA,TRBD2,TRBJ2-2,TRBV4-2,CASSQREGTGELFF,TGTGCCAGCAGCCAACGGGAGGGGACCGGGGAGCTGTTTTTT
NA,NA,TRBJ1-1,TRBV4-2,CASSQDPVRAGVNTEAFF,TGTGCCAGCAGCCAAGATCCGGTCAGAGCCGGAGTGAACACTGAAGCTTTCTTT
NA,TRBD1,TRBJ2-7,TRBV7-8,CASSLAGQRFYEQYF,TGTGCCAGCAGCTTAGCGGGACAGAGATTCTACGAGCAGTACTTC
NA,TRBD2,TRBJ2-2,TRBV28,CASSLASGTLGGELFF,TGTGCCAGCAGTTTAGCTAGCGGGACGCTCGGCGGGGAGCTGTTTTTT
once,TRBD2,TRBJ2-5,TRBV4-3,CASSQDPAGGVETQYF,TGCGCCAGCAGCCAAGATCCAGCGGGAGGGGTAGAGACCCAGTACTTC
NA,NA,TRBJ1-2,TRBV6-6,CASSYPDSFYGYTF,TGTGCCAGCAGTTACCCGGACAGCTTTTATGGCTACACCTTC
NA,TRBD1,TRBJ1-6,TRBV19,CASSITGGNSPLHF,TGTGCCAGTAGTATCACAGGGGGAAATTCACCCCTCCACTTT
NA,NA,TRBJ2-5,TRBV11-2,CASRFPGLWETQYF,TGTGCCAGCAGATTCCCGGGACTCTGGGAGACCCAGTACTTC
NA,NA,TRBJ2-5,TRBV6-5,CASSYSAGMGETQYF,TGTGCCAGCAGTTACTCGGCCGGGATGGGGGAGACCCAGTACTTC
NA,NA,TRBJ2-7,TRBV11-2,CASSLWSRRRGGSSYEQYF,TGTGCCAGCAGCTTATGGTCGCGTAGGAGGGGGGGAAGCTCCTACGAGCAGTACTTC
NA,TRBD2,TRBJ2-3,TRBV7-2,CASSLGASGSTDTQYF,TGTGCCAGCAGCTTAGGGGCTAGCGGAAGCACAGATACGCAGTATTTT
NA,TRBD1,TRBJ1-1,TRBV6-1,CASSEKYRDRGMNTEAFF,TGTGCCAGCAGTGAAAAATACCGGGACAGGGGAATGAACACTGAAGCTTTCTTT
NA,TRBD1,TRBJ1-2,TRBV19,CASSIVSGQEGF,TGTGCCAGTAGTATTGTTTCGGGACAGGAAGGATTC
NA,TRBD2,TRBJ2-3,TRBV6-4,CASSDSVGTSGIDTQYF,TGTGCCAGCAGTGACTCCGTAGGGACTAGCGGGATCGATACGCAGTATTTT
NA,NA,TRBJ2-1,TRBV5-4,CASSLGLEGHRAAQFF,TGTGCCAGCAGCTTGGGTCTAGAGGGGCACAGGGCAGCGCAGTTCTTC
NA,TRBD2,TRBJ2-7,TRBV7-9,CASNSQASGLYEQYF,TGTGCCAGCAACTCGCAGGCTAGCGGCCTCTACGAGCAGTACTTC
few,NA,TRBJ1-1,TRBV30,CAWSFQNTEAFF,TGTGCCTGGAGTTTTCAGAACACTGAAGCTTTCTTT
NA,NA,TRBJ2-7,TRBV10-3,CAISESILAGSYEQYF,TGTGCCATCAGTGAGTCGATTTTGGCAGGCTCCTACGAGCAGTACTTC
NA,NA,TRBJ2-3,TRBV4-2,CASSQAHRVADTQYF,TGTGCCAGCAGCCAAGCGCACAGGGTAGCAGATACGCAGTATTTT
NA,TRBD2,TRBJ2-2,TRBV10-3,CAISEAGGVGELFF,TGTGCCATCAGTGAAGCGGGAGGGGTCGGGGAGCTGTTTTTT
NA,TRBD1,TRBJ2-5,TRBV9,CASSEGQGVEETQYF,TGTGCCAGCAGCGAAGGACAGGGGGTGGAGGAGACCCAGTACTTC
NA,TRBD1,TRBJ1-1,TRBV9,CASSITGGEEAFF,TGTGCCAGCAGCATAACAGGGGGCGAAGAAGCTTTCTTT
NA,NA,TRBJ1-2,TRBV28,CASSLNRLYGYTF,TGTGCCAGCAGTTTAAACCGACTCTATGGCTACACCTTC
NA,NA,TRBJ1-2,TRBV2,CASFGGLYGYTF,TGTGCCAGCTTCGGTGGTTTGTATGGCTACACCTTC
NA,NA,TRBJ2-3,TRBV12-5,CASGLASTDTQYF,TGTGCTAGTGGTTTGGCTAGCACAGATACGCAGTATTTT